A selection of T cell receptor beta chains follows, all from one sample in a study of T cells in Graves' hyperthyroidism and ophthalmopathy. Via MiXCR, TCRdb re-called the multiplex PCR reads, giving one row per CDR3 protein. The sample carries under 400,000 distinct CDR3 sequences, around a sixth recorded once. Sequenced material: blood. Receptor source: a woman aged 45-65 years with Graves' hyperthyroidism. Both conserved end residues are part of each CDR3. The D gene is left open where the match is weak. Not all rows give a size; the values are once, few, many and, for expanded clones, a class.

d_call: TRBD1; cdr3_length: 16; clone_size: few; j_call: TRBJ2-1; v_call: TRBV15; cdr3_aa: CATSMGGQGAWNEQFF; cdr3_nt: TGTGCCACCAGCATGGGGGGACAGGGGGCTTGGAATGAGCAGTTCTTC
d_call: NA; cdr3_length: 15; clone_size: NA; j_call: TRBJ2-1; v_call: TRBV30; cdr3_aa: CAWSVRGARYNEQFF; cdr3_nt: TGTGCCTGGAGTGTCAGGGGCGCGAGGTACAATGAGCAGTTCTTC
d_call: NA; cdr3_length: 15; clone_size: NA; j_call: TRBJ2-5; v_call: TRBV5-5; cdr3_aa: CASSLAGGMGETQYF; cdr3_nt: TGTGCCAGCAGCTTGGCCGGAGGGATGGGGGAGACCCAGTACTTC
d_call: NA; cdr3_length: 13; clone_size: NA; j_call: TRBJ1-1; v_call: TRBV3-1; cdr3_aa: CASALGSYTEAFF; cdr3_nt: TGTGCCAGTGCTTTGGGCTCATACACTGAAGCTTTCTTT
d_call: NA; cdr3_length: 17; clone_size: few; j_call: TRBJ2-2; v_call: TRBV7-9; cdr3_aa: CASSHFTQQGNTGELFF; cdr3_nt: TGTGCCAGCAGCCACTTTACGCAACAGGGGAACACCGGGGAGCTGTTTTTT
d_call: NA; cdr3_length: 13; clone_size: NA; j_call: TRBJ1-2; v_call: TRBV20-1; cdr3_aa: CSARTPTNYGYTF; cdr3_nt: TGCAGTGCTAGAACACCCACTAACTATGGCTACACCTTC
d_call: NA; cdr3_length: 15; clone_size: few; j_call: TRBJ1-2; v_call: TRBV3-1; cdr3_aa: CASSQVTGTGYGYTF; cdr3_nt: TGTGCCAGCAGCCAAGTAACCGGGACGGGCTATGGCTACACCTTC
d_call: NA; cdr3_length: 12; clone_size: few; j_call: TRBJ2-2; v_call: TRBV29-1; cdr3_aa: CSVVEFAGELFF; cdr3_nt: TGCAGCGTTGTGGAGTTCGCCGGGGAGCTGTTTTTT
d_call: NA; cdr3_length: 16; clone_size: many; j_call: TRBJ2-1; v_call: TRBV18; cdr3_aa: CASSPSGTGSYNEQFF; cdr3_nt: TGTGCCAGCTCACCATCAGGGACCGGCTCCTACAATGAGCAGTTCTTC
d_call: TRBD1; cdr3_length: 16; clone_size: NA; j_call: TRBJ1-1; v_call: TRBV27; cdr3_aa: CAIQRRGLSGNTEAFF; cdr3_nt: TGTGCCATCCAGCGGAGGGGGCTGAGTGGGAACACTGAAGCTTTCTTT
d_call: NA; cdr3_length: 12; clone_size: many; j_call: TRBJ2-7; v_call: TRBV2; cdr3_aa: CASSTPGYEQYF; cdr3_nt: TGTGCCAGCAGCACCCCGGGCTACGAGCAGTACTTC
d_call: NA; cdr3_length: 13; clone_size: NA; j_call: TRBJ1-2; v_call: TRBV20-1; cdr3_aa: CSATRGEAHGYTF; cdr3_nt: TGCAGTGCGACCCGGGGGGAAGCGCATGGCTACACCTTC
d_call: NA; cdr3_length: 13; clone_size: many; j_call: TRBJ2-3; v_call: TRBV20-1; cdr3_aa: CSAGGGTRDTQYF; cdr3_nt: TGCAGTGCGGGGGGCGGGACCCGAGATACGCAGTATTTT
d_call: NA; cdr3_length: 14; clone_size: many; j_call: TRBJ2-5; v_call: TRBV20-1; cdr3_aa: CSAGLTGRRETQYF; cdr3_nt: TGCAGTGCTGGACTGACAGGGAGGAGGGAGACCCAGTACTTC
d_call: NA; cdr3_length: 14; clone_size: NA; j_call: TRBJ2-1; v_call: TRBV20-1; cdr3_aa: CSARVLSSYNEQFF; cdr3_nt: TGCAGTGCTAGGGTCCTCAGCTCCTACAATGAGCAGTTCTTC